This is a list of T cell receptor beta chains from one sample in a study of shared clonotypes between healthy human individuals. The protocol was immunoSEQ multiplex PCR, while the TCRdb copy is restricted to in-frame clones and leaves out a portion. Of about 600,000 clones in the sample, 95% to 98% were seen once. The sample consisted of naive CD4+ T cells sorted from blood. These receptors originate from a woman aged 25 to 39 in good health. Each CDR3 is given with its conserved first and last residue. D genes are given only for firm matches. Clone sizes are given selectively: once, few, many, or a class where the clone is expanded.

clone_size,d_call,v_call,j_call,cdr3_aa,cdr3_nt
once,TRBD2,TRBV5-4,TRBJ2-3,CASSLGLAGPSTDTQYF,TGTGCCAGCAGCTTGGGACTAGCGGGGCCTAGCACAGATACGCAGTATTTT
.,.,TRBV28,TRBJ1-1,CASRSATHTEAFF,TGTGCCAGCAGGTCGGCCACCCACACTGAAGCTTTCTTT
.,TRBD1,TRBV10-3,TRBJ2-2,CAIKATGGNTGELFF,TGTGCCATCAAGGCCACAGGGGGGAACACCGGGGAGCTGTTTTTT
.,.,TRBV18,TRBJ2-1,CASSMGQPLNEQFF,TGTGCCAGCTCAATGGGACAACCCCTCAATGAGCAGTTCTTC
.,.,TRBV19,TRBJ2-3,CASSISQSPDTQYF,TGTGCCAGTAGTATTTCACAGAGCCCAGATACGCAGTATTTT
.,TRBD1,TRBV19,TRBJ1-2,CASSQRTGATVGYTF,TGTGCCAGTAGCCAGAGGACAGGTGCTACTGTTGGCTACACCTTC
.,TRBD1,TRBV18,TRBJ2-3,CASSPRTGVSTDTQYF,TGTGCCAGCTCACCAAGGACAGGGGTTAGCACAGATACGCAGTATTTT
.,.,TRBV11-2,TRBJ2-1,CASSSRAGAYNEQFF,TGTGCCAGCAGCAGTCGTGCGGGGGCTTACAATGAGCAGTTCTTC
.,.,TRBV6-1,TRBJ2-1,CASSLQLLSYNEQFF,TGTGCCAGCAGTTTACAACTTCTCTCCTACAATGAGCAGTTCTTC
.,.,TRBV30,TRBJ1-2,CAWSVAFDYGYTF,TGTGCCTGGAGTGTCGCTTTCGACTATGGCTACACCTTC
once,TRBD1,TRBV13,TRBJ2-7,CASSFDRDSYEQYF,TGTGCCAGCAGCTTTGACAGGGACTCCTACGAGCAGTACTTC
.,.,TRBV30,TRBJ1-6,CAWTPEYNSPLHF,TGTGCCTGGACGCCGGAATATAATTCACCCCTCCACTTT
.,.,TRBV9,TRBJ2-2,CASSAQTRAPGELFF,TGTGCCAGCAGCGCTCAGACCCGGGCGCCCGGGGAGCTGTTTTTT
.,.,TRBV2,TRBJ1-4,CASSELDSHEKLFF,TGTGCCAGCAGTGAATTGGACAGCCATGAAAAACTGTTTTTT